The rows below give T cell receptor beta chains drawn from one sample of a study of blood T cell repertoires in COVID-19. Assay: immunoSEQ multiplex PCR; the TCRdb copy retains only in-frame clones and omits some. The sample has about 230,000 clones; roughly 84% are singletons. The sequenced sample was peripheral blood. Source of these receptors: a woman aged 50 to 60 with acute or convalescent COVID-19. The CDR3 runs from the conserved cysteine through the conserved F or W. Part of the rows lack a size; the others show once, few, many or a class for expanded clones.

V gene	J gene	clone size	CDR3 protein
TRBV6-1	TRBJ1-1	.	CASSEAEADTEAFF
TRBV2	TRBJ2-5	.	CASSTRDRVKETQYF
TRBV3-1/TRBV3-2	TRBJ2-7	many	CASSPTSGSYEQYF
TRBV2	TRBJ2-7	.	CASSGGIRGYEQYF
TRBV2	TRBJ1-5	.	CASSAGSLPNQPQHF
TRBV10-3	TRBJ2-1	.	CATGLAGANEQFF
TRBV29-1	TRBJ2-2	.	CSVEGQGLGELFF
TRBV5-5	TRBJ1-1	few	CASSRYQGLGNTEAFF
TRBV18	TRBJ2-7	.	CASSPEGAVVEQYF
TRBV14	TRBJ2-1	few	CASSLRTGGPYNEQFF
TRBV19	TRBJ1-2	.	CASGTNYGYTF
TRBV27	TRBJ2-3	.	CASRGSGRRDTDTQYF
TRBV7-2	TRBJ2-3	.	CASSLNLARTDTQYF
TRBV9	TRBJ2-1	.	CASSQTSGGWSYNEQFF
TRBV9	TRBJ2-1	.	CASSEDGLRLEQFF
TRBV24-1	TRBJ2-2	.	CATSDWKRGGELFF
TRBV7-2	TRBJ1-5	once	CASSPGTTQPQHF
TRBV24-1	TRBJ2-3	.	CATSDLTSGGGTDTQYF
TRBV4-3	TRBJ2-4	.	CASSPNRLAGGNIQYF
TRBV12-3/TRBV12-4	TRBJ2-7	.	CASSRTVAGEQYF
TRBV12-3/TRBV12-4	TRBJ1-2	once	CASSSLTVYGYTF
TRBV14	TRBJ2-7	.	CASSQMVSSGRAGEQYF
TRBV14	TRBJ2-3	.	CASMWSGGNTQYF
TRBV4-1	TRBJ1-1	.	CASSFGEMNTEAFF
TRBV12-3/TRBV12-4	TRBJ2-7	.	CASSLPGPYEQYF